These T cell receptor beta chains were read from a single sample in a study of shared clonotypes between healthy human individuals. The repertoire was sequenced with immunoSEQ multiplex PCR; TCRdb's copy has only in-frame clones and lacks some. The data hold a few hundred thousand clones, with just over 75% observed a single time. Sequenced: PBMCs. All receptors derive from a woman between 40 and 50 years old in good health. Some clones in this sample may be carry-over from other donors' samples. CDR3s include the opening cysteine and the closing phenylalanine or tryptophan. Each record gives: V gene, D gene, clone size, J gene, CDR3 DNA, CDR3 protein. A D gene is named only where the DNA matches it firmly. A row's size may be missing; if present it is once, few, many or a size class.

TRBV5-1	-	-	TRBJ2-5	TGCGCCAGCAGCTCGTTAGACCCTCTCCGCGAGACCCAGTACTTC	CASSSLDPLRETQYF
TRBV5-1	-	-	TRBJ2-5	TGCGCCAGCAGCCCCAGGACAGATACGGGGGAGACCCAGTACTTC	CASSPRTDTGETQYF
TRBV6-6	TRBD1	-	TRBJ2-3	TGTGCCAGCAGCCCACAGGGGACACGCACAGATACGCAGTATTTT	CASSPQGTRTDTQYF
TRBV6-5	TRBD1	-	TRBJ1-1	TGTGCCAGCAGGAACGAGGGACAGGGAGGGACTGAAGCTTTCTTT	CASRNEGQGGTEAFF
TRBV19	TRBD2	-	TRBJ2-7	TGTGCCAGTAGTCCTAGCGGGAGCGCCTACGAGCAGTACTTC	CASSPSGSAYEQYF
TRBV5-1	-	-	TRBJ1-1	TGCGCCAGCAGCTTGGAGGTGACCAACACTGAAGCTTTCTTT	CASSLEVTNTEAFF
TRBV19	-	-	TRBJ2-3	TGTGCCAGTAGCCGGGGGTCGGGGGTCACAGATACGCAGTATTTT	CASSRGSGVTDTQYF
TRBV7-9	TRBD1	-	TRBJ1-1	TGTGCCAGCAGCCCAGGGGGGTCTGAAGCTTTCTTT	CASSPGGSEAFF
TRBV9	TRBD1	-	TRBJ1-3	TGTGCCAGCAGCGCAGAGACAGGGCGCGTGGCTGGAAACACCATATATTTT	CASSAETGRVAGNTIYF
TRBV4-1	-	-	TRBJ2-7	TGCGCCAGCAGCCTACAGAGGTACTCCTACGAGCAGTACTTC	CASSLQRYSYEQYF
TRBV6-1	-	-	TRBJ1-2	TGTGCCAGCACTTCGAGAAGGGCCGGTGTTTGGTCGTTC	CASTSRRAGVWSF
TRBV2	TRBD2	few	TRBJ2-3	TGTGCCAGCAGTGAGGGGACTAGCGGTAGCACAGATACGCAGTATTTT	CASSEGTSGSTDTQYF
TRBV28	-	-	TRBJ2-7	TGTGCCAGCTCCCCGAGCAACTGGTCCTACGAGCAGTACTTC	CASSPSNWSYEQYF
TRBV2	TRBD1	-	TRBJ2-1	TGTGCCAGCAGTGTCCCGGGACAGGGTTCCTTCGGTGAGCAGTTCTTC	CASSVPGQGSFGEQFF
TRBV27	-	-	TRBJ2-7	TGTGCCACCCGACCCTGGACTAATTCGGGGGAGCAGTACTTC	CATRPWTNSGEQYF
TRBV28	TRBD1	-	TRBJ1-2	TGTGCCAGCATAACTACCGGGACAGGGGATAACTATGGCTACACCTTC	CASITTGTGDNYGYTF
TRBV2	TRBD2	-	TRBJ2-7	TGTGCCAGCTCCCCGAACCTAGCGGGGAGCTCCTACGAGCAGTACTTC	CASSPNLAGSSYEQYF
TRBV27	-	-	TRBJ2-2	TGTGCCAGCAGTTTATCGGGGCCTGGCACCGGGGAGCTGTTTTTT	CASSLSGPGTGELFF
TRBV7-3	-	-	TRBJ2-7	TGTGCCAGCAGCCCCCGGGGGGGGACAGGTGGGCACGAGCAGTACTTC	CASSPRGGTGGHEQYF
TRBV5-1	-	once	TRBJ2-5	TGCGCCAGCAGTCCGCAGGGGGACTGGGAGACCCAGTACTTC	CASSPQGDWETQYF
TRBV5-6	-	-	TRBJ1-1	TGTGCCGGCAACTGGGCTTACGGGAACACTGAAGCTTTCTTT	CAGNWAYGNTEAFF
TRBV5-1	-	-	TRBJ2-5	TGCGCCAGCAGCTTGGAGCGGTTCGGAGAGACCCAGTACTTC	CASSLERFGETQYF
TRBV6-1	-	-	TRBJ2-7	TGTGCCAGCAGTGATAGGGGGGCAGGATACGAGCAGTACTTC	CASSDRGAGYEQYF
TRBV5-4	TRBD2	few	TRBJ2-5	TGTGCCAGCAGCTTGACTGGACTAGTCGGGGAGACCCAGTACTTC	CASSLTGLVGETQYF
TRBV11-1	-	few	TRBJ2-3	TGTGCCAGCAGCTTAGCTGGGGGAGCGGATACGCAGTATTTT	CASSLAGGADTQYF
TRBV4-3	-	-	TRBJ2-7	TGCGCCAGCAGCCAAGACGCCGGAACCTACGAGCAGTACTTC	CASSQDAGTYEQYF
TRBV7-2	-	-	TRBJ2-1	TGTGCCAGCAGCTCCTCCCCCGGACTACCCTCAGAGCAGTTCTTC	CASSSSPGLPSEQFF
TRBV18	-	many	TRBJ1-5	TGTGCCAGCTCACCAACGGGGGCGAACAATCAGCCCCAGCATTTT	CASSPTGANNQPQHF